Listed below are T cell receptor beta chains from one sample, sequenced in a study of read filtering for tumor transcriptome and immune sequencing. TCRdb used MiXCR to reprocess the reads, holding one entry per CDR3 protein. This table holds tens of thousands of distinct CDR3 sequences, 20% to 25% found once. Sequences were obtained from a population of CD138-negative cells sorted from bone marrow. The receptors stem from a donor aged 40 or over with multiple myeloma. The CDR3 runs from the conserved cysteine through the conserved F or W. The order of the fields is CDR3 protein, CDR3 DNA, V gene, clone size, D gene, J gene. D genes are given only for firm matches. Clone size is not always given. Where it is, it says once, few, many or a class for expanded clones.

CDR3aa: CASSQGGSTGELFF
CDR3nt: TGTGCCAGCAGCCAAGGAGGTTCAACCGGGGAGCTGTTTTTT
v_gene: TRBV28
abundance: many
d_gene: .
j_gene: TRBJ2-2

CDR3aa: CASSRTQGDTGELFF
CDR3nt: TGCGCCAGCAGCCGTACACAGGGCGACACCGGGGAGCTGTTTTTT
v_gene: TRBV5-1
abundance: many
d_gene: .
j_gene: TRBJ2-2

CDR3aa: CASSPGGLNQPQHF
CDR3nt: TGCGCCAGCAGCCCTGGGGGGCTCAATCAGCCCCAGCATTTT
v_gene: TRBV4-1
abundance: .
d_gene: .
j_gene: TRBJ1-5

CDR3aa: CASSYGGSGANVLTF
CDR3nt: TGTGCCAGCAGCTACGGGGGGTCTGGGGCCAACGTCCTGACTTTC
v_gene: TRBV7-2
abundance: few
d_gene: TRBD2
j_gene: TRBJ2-6

CDR3aa: CASSWTGGSYEQYF
CDR3nt: TGCGCCAGCTCCTGGACAGGGGGCAGCTACGAGCAGTACTTC
v_gene: TRBV10-2
abundance: many
d_gene: TRBD1
j_gene: TRBJ2-7

CDR3aa: CSARVVQGKGQKLFF
CDR3nt: TGCAGTGCTAGAGTGGTACAGGGGAAGGGTCAAAAACTGTTTTTT
v_gene: TRBV20-1
abundance: .
d_gene: TRBD1
j_gene: TRBJ1-4

CDR3aa: CASSQVVGRQKMRETLYF
CDR3nt: TGTGCCAGCAGCCAAGTTGTGGGGAGACAGAAAATGCGGGAGACCCTGTACTTC
v_gene: TRBV3-1
abundance: .
d_gene: TRBD2
j_gene: TRBJ2-5

CDR3aa: CASSQSRGSNTGELFF
CDR3nt: TGCGCCAGCAGTCAATCAAGAGGGTCGAACACCGGGGAGCTGTTTTTT
v_gene: TRBV23-1
abundance: many
d_gene: .
j_gene: TRBJ2-2

CDR3aa: CASSSPRGDTRPNQPQHF
CDR3nt: TGTGCCAGCAGCTCCCCGCGCGGGGACACCCGTCCCAATCAGCCCCAGCATTTT
v_gene: TRBV7-9
abundance: many
d_gene: .
j_gene: TRBJ1-5

CDR3aa: CSVGTSYEQYF
CDR3nt: TGCAGTGTCGGGACTAGCTACGAGCAGTACTTC
v_gene: TRBV20-1
abundance: many
d_gene: TRBD2
j_gene: TRBJ2-7

CDR3aa: CASSASGGSPGELFF
CDR3nt: TGTGCCAGCAGCGCTAGCGGGGGGTCGCCCGGGGAGCTGTTTTTT
v_gene: TRBV7-8
abundance: many
d_gene: TRBD2
j_gene: TRBJ2-2

CDR3aa: CASSLENRGNYGYTF
CDR3nt: TGTGCCAGCAGCTTGGAGAACAGGGGGAACTATGGCTACACCTTC
v_gene: TRBV5-4
abundance: .
d_gene: TRBD1
j_gene: TRBJ1-2

CDR3aa: CASSSSNRWVNNEQFF
CDR3nt: TGTGCCAGCAGCTCATCGAACCGGTGGGTAAACAATGAGCAGTTCTTC
v_gene: TRBV11-2
abundance: few
d_gene: .
j_gene: TRBJ2-1

CDR3aa: CASSLGGGANEKLFF
CDR3nt: TGTGCCAGCAGTCTCGGGGGGGGAGCTAATGAAAAACTGTTTTTT
v_gene: TRBV28
abundance: many
d_gene: .
j_gene: TRBJ1-4

CDR3aa: CARTGVCTDTQYF
CDR3nt: TGTGCCAGGACAGGGGTTTGCACAGATACGCAGTATTTT
v_gene: TRBV6-5
abundance: many
d_gene: TRBD1
j_gene: TRBJ2-3

CDR3aa: CATARDSNQPQHF
CDR3nt: TGTGCCACAGCGAGAGATAGCAATCAGCCCCAGCATTTT
v_gene: TRBV10-3
abundance: .
d_gene: .
j_gene: TRBJ1-5

CDR3aa: CASSPGRRNTEAFF
CDR3nt: TGTGCCAGCAGCCCCGGGCGGAGGAACACTGAAGCTTTCTTT
v_gene: TRBV7-9
abundance: .
d_gene: .
j_gene: TRBJ1-1

CDR3aa: CSARDKPNYGYTF
CDR3nt: TGCAGTGCTAGAGATAAACCGAACTATGGCTACACCTTC
v_gene: TRBV20-1
abundance: few
d_gene: .
j_gene: TRBJ1-2

CDR3aa: CASSPTRNTGELFF
CDR3nt: TGTGCCAGCAGTCCCACACGGAACACCGGGGAGCTGTTTTTT
v_gene: TRBV12-3/TRBV12-4
abundance: many
d_gene: .
j_gene: TRBJ2-2

CDR3aa: CSASQGGFDTEAFF
CDR3nt: TGCAGTGCTAGTCAGGGAGGATTTGATACTGAAGCTTTCTTT
v_gene: TRBV20-1
abundance: many
d_gene: .
j_gene: TRBJ1-1

CDR3aa: CSVEDRRWTEAFF
CDR3nt: TGCAGCGTTGAAGATCGCCGGTGGACTGAAGCTTTCTTT
v_gene: TRBV29-1
abundance: many
d_gene: .
j_gene: TRBJ1-1

CDR3aa: CSNAQGTSEQFF
CDR3nt: TGCAGTAACGCTCAGGGGACCTCTGAGCAGTTCTTC
v_gene: TRBV20-1
abundance: many
d_gene: .
j_gene: TRBJ2-1

CDR3aa: CALAGEPYNEQFF
CDR3nt: TGTGCCCTAGCGGGGGAACCCTACAATGAGCAGTTCTTC
v_gene: TRBV11-2
abundance: many
d_gene: TRBD2
j_gene: TRBJ2-1

CDR3aa: CASGRDQETQYF
CDR3nt: TGTGCCAGTGGGCGGGACCAAGAGACCCAGTACTTC
v_gene: TRBV19
abundance: many
d_gene: .
j_gene: TRBJ2-5

CDR3aa: CASSYAEGSTDTQYF
CDR3nt: TGTGCCAGCAGTTACGCCGAAGGCAGCACAGATACGCAGTATTTT
v_gene: TRBV6-2/TRBV6-3
abundance: many
d_gene: .
j_gene: TRBJ2-3

CDR3aa: CASSARHNTEAFF
CDR3nt: TGTGCCAGCAGCGCCCGACACAACACTGAAGCTTTCTTT
v_gene: TRBV14
abundance: many
d_gene: .
j_gene: TRBJ1-1

CDR3aa: CAISPSGAKNIQYF
CDR3nt: TGTGCCATCAGCCCCAGCGGCGCCAAAAACATTCAGTACTTC
v_gene: TRBV10-3
abundance: many
d_gene: .
j_gene: TRBJ2-4

CDR3aa: CASSIGLAGWTGELFF
CDR3nt: TGTGCCAGCAGTATAGGACTAGCGGGATGGACCGGGGAGCTGTTTTTT
v_gene: TRBV12-3/TRBV12-4
abundance: many
d_gene: TRBD2
j_gene: TRBJ2-2

CDR3aa: CSVTGTGGTDTQYF
CDR3nt: TGCAGCGTTACGGGGACAGGGGGCACAGATACGCAGTATTTT
v_gene: TRBV29-1
abundance: many
d_gene: TRBD1
j_gene: TRBJ2-3

CDR3aa: CASSVGRGLAGSSFRVNEQFF
CDR3nt: TGTGCCAGCAGCGTAGGCCGAGGACTAGCGGGTTCCTCTTTTAGGGTCAATGAGCAGTTCTTC
v_gene: TRBV9
abundance: many
d_gene: TRBD2
j_gene: TRBJ2-1